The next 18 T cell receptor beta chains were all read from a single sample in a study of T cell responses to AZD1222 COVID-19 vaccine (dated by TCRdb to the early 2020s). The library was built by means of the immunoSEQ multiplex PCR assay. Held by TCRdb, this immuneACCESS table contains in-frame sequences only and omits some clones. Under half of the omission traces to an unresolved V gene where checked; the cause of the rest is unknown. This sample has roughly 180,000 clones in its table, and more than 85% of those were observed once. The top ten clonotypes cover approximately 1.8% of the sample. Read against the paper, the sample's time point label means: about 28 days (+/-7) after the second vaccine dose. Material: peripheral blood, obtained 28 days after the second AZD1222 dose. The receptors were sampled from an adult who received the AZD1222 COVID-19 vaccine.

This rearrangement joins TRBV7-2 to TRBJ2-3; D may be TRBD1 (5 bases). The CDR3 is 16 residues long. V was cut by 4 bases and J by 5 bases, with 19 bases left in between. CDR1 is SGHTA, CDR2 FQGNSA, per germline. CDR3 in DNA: TGTGCCAGCAGCTCCCAATGGACACGCTTTGAAGATACGCAGTATTTT. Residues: CASSSQWTRFEDTQYF. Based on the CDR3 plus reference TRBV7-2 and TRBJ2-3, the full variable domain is GAGVSQSPSNKVTEKGKDVELRCDPISGHTALYWYRQSLGQGLEFLIYFQGNSAPDKSGLPSDRFSAERTGGSVSTLTIQRTQQEDSAVYLCASSSQWTRFEDTQYFGPGTRLTVL.

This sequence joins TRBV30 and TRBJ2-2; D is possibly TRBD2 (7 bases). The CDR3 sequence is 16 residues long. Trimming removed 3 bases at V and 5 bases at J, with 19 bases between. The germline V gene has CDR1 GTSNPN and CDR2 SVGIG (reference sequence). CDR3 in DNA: TGTGCCTGGAGGCCTCTAGGGGGGGCCCTAACCGGGGAGCTGTTTTTT. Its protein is CAWRPLGGALTGELFF.

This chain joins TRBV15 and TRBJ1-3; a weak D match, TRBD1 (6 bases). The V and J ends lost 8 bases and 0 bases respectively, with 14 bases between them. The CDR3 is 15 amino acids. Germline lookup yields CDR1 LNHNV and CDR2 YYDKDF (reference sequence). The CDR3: CATARGGGSGNTIYF. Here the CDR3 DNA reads TGTGCCACCGCCCGGGGAGGGGGCTCTGGAAACACCATATATTTT.

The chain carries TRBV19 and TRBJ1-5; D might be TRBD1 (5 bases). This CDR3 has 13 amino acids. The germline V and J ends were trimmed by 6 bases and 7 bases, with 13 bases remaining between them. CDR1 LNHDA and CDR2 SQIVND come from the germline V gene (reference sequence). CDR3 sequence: CASRRREGQPQHF. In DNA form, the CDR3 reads TGTGCCAGTAGAAGGAGGGAGGGGCAGCCCCAGCATTTT.

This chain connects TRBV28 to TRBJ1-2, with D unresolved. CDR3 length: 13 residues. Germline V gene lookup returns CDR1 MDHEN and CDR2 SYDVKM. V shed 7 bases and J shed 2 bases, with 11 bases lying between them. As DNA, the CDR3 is TGTGCCAGCACCCCGGCGAGAAACTATGGCTACACCTTC. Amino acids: CASTPARNYGYTF.

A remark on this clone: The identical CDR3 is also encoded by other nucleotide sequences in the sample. Written as DNA, the CDR3 is TGTGCCAGCAGTTTAGGCGCCTACGAGCAGTACTTC. As protein: CASSLGAYEQYF. V is TRBV12-3 or TRBV12-4 and J is TRBJ2-7; no firm D call. The ends were cut back, 1 base at V and 2 bases at J, with 3 bases in the middle. The CDR3 covers 12 residues.

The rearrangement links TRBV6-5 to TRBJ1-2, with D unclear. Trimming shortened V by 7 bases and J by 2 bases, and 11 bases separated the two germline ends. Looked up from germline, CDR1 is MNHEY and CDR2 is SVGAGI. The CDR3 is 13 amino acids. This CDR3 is CASTLSANYGYTF. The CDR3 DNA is TGTGCCAGCACCCTTTCTGCCAACTATGGCTACACCTTC.

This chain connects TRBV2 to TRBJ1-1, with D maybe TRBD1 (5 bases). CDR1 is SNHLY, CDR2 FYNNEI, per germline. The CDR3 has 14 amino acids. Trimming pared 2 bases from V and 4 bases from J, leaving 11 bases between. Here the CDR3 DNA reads TGTGCCAGCAGTGAACAGGGCTACGGCACTGAAGCTTTCTTT. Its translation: CASSEQGYGTEAFF.

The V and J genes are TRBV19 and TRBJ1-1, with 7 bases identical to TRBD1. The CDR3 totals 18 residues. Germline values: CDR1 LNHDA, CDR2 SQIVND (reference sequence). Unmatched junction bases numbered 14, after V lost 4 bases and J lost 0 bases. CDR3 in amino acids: CASSKTSGTAVMNTEAFF. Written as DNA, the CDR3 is TGTGCCAGTAGTAAGACTTCCGGGACAGCTGTCATGAACACTGAAGCTTTCTTT.

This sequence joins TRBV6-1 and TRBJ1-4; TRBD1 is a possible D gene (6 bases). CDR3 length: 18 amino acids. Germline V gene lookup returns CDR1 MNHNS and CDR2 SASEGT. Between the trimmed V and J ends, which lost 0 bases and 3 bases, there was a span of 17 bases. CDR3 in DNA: TGTGCCAGCAGTGAAGCCGCGATCAACAGGGTTGCTAATGAAAAACTGTTTTTT. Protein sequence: CASSEAAINRVANEKLFF.

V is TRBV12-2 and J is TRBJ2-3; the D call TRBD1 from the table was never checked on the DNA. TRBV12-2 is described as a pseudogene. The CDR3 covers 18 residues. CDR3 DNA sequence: TGTGCAAGTCGCTCCCACCCCCGGACAGAGCCTAGCACAGATACGCAGTATTTT. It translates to CASRSHPRTEPSTDTQYF.

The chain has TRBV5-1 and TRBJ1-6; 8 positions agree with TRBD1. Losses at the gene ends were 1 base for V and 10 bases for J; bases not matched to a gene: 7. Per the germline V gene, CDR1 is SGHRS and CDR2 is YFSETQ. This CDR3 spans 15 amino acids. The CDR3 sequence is CASSLNQGARSPLHF. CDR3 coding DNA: TGCGCCAGCAGCTTGAATCAGGGGGCCCGATCACCCCTCCACTTT.

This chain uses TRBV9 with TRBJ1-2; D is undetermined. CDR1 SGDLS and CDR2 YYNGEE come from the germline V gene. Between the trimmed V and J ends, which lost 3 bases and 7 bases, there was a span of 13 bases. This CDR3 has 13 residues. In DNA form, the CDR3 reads TGTGCCAGCAGCGGACGGACGGCGTTTGGCTACACCTTC. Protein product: CASSGRTAFGYTF. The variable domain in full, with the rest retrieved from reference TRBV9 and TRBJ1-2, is DSGVTQTPKHLITATGQRVTLRCSPRSGDLSVYWYQQSLDQGLQFLIQYYNGEERAKGNILERFSAQQFPDLHSELNLSSLELGDSALYFCASSGRTAFGYTFGSGTRLTVV.

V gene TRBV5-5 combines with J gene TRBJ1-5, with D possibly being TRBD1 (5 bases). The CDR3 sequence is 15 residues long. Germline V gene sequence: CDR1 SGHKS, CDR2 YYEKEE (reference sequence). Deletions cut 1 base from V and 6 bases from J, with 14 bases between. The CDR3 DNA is TGTGCCAGCAGCTTGCGGGGACTTTCTAGTCAGCCCCAGCATTTT. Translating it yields CASSLRGLSSQPQHF.

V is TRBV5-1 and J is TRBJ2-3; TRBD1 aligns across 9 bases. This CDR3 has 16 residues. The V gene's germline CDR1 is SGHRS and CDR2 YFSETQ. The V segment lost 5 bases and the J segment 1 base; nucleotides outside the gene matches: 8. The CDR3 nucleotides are TGCGCCAGCAGATATGGACAGGGGATGGGCACAGATACGCAGTATTTT. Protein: CASRYGQGMGTDTQYF.

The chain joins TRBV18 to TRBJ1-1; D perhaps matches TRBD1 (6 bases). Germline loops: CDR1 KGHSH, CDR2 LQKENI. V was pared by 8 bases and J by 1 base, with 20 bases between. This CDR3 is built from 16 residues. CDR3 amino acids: CASTSDRPVANTEAFF. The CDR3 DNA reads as TGTGCCAGCACGAGCGACAGGCCCGTGGCGAACACTGAAGCTTTCTTT.

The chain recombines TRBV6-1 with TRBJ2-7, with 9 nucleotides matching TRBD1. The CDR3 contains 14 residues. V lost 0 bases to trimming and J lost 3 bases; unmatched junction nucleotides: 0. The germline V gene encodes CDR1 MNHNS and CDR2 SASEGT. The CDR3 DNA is TGTGCCAGCAGTGAAGCGGGACAGGGCTACGAGCAGTACTTC. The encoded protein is CASSEAGQGYEQYF.

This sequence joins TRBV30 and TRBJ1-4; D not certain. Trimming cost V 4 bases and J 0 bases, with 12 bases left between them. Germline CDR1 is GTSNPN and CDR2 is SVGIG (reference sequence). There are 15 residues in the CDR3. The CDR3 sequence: CAWKQGFTTNEKLFF. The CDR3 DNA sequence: TGTGCCTGGAAACAAGGGTTCACAACTAATGAAAAACTGTTTTTT. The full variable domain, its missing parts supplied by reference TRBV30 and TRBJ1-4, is SQTIHQWPATLVQPVGSPLSLECTVEGTSNPNLYWYRQAAGRGLQLLFYSVGIGQISSEVPQNLSASRPQDRQFILSSKKLLLSDSGFYLCAWKQGFTTNEKLFFGSGTQLSVL.